This T cell receptor beta chain was found in a study of T cell responses to AZD1222 COVID-19 vaccine. This CDR3 spans 17 amino acids. V shed 2 bases and J 5 bases; nucleotides not matched to a gene: 14. Germline values: CDR1 MNHEY, CDR2 SVGEGT. Sequencing was performed with immunoSEQ multiplex PCR; in TCRdb, only in-frame clones are kept and a portion is missing. The sample lists roughly 76,000 clones, about nine tenths occurring once. The table lists this clone with a count of one. Sequences were derived from peripheral blood, sampled on day 0 of AZD1222 vaccination. The TCR comes from an adult in good health. The chain links TRBV6-2 or TRBV6-3 to TRBJ2-5, with 7 positions matching TRBD2. The CDR3 here is CASSYNAGGRAGETQYF. For the CDR3, the DNA is TGTGCCAGCAGTTACAACGCTGGTGGGAGGGCCGGGGAGACCCAGTACTTC.